This T cell receptor (beta chain) is drawn from a study of regulatory T cells in long-lasting Graves disease. Time point of the sample: newly diagnosed GD, antithyroid drugs for less than 3 months. PBMC RNA served as the TCR library source. Germline V gives CDR1 DFQATT, CDR2 SNEGSKA (reference sequence). This CDR3 spans 14 amino acids. The J segment lost 3 bases and the V segment lost 5 bases, leaving 5 bases of the junction unmatched. Sequencing libraries for TCR beta were prepared with iRepertoire HTBI primers and Arm-PCR of CDR3 regions. Using its own MiXCR run on the multiplex PCR reads, TCRdb lists one record per CDR3 protein. The sample includes about 560,000 distinct CDR3 sequences, 16% seen only once; the top ten take 12%. The sample was also reused in another study, on T cells in Graves' hyperthyroidism and ophthalmopathy.

This specimen consisted of peripheral blood mononuclear cells (PBMCs), obtained at new diagnosis, from a patient treated with antithyroid drugs. The source is a man aged 18 to 35 with Graves disease. The chain couples TRBV20-1 to TRBJ2-1; 9 positions match TRBD2. The CDR3 region is CSARSGRFYNEQFF. CDR3 nucleotide sequence: TGCAGTGCTCGAAGCGGGAGGTTCTACAATGAGCAGTTCTTC.